This is a list of T cell receptor beta chains from one sample in a study of vaccination and CD4 T cells after COVID-19. TCRdb itself ran the PCR reads through MiXCR, one entry per CDR3 protein. In the table there are over 10,000 distinct CDR3 sequences, 58% of which are singletons. Their antigens remain unidentified. The sample consisted of cultured CD4+ T cells from blood, taken after SARS-CoV-2 vaccination. All receptors derive from a human donor with COVID-19. CDR3s include the opening cysteine and the closing phenylalanine or tryptophan. Fields, in order: J gene, clone size, D gene, V gene, CDR3 DNA, CDR3 protein. The D gene is left open where the match is weak. Expanded clones are given a class, and other clones once, few, many or no size at all.

J: TRBJ1-1; size: few; D: .; V: TRBV19; DNA: TGTGCCAGTAGCTCAGCTATGAACACTGAAGCTTTCTTT; CDR3: CASSSAMNTEAFF
J: TRBJ2-5; size: .; D: .; V: TRBV5-1; DNA: TGCGCCAGCAGCTTACAAAGGGGCACGGAGACCCAGTACTTC; CDR3: CASSLQRGTETQYF
J: TRBJ1-1; size: .; D: .; V: TRBV6-1; DNA: TGTGCCAGCAATCCCCGACAAGACGAAGCTTTCTTT; CDR3: CASNPRQDEAFF
J: TRBJ2-5; size: .; D: .; V: TRBV5-8; DNA: TGTGCCAGCAGCATTCAGGGGATAGAGACCCAGTACTTC; CDR3: CASSIQGIETQYF
J: TRBJ2-2; size: once; D: .; V: TRBV2; DNA: TGTGCCAGCAGTGAACGGGTTTACACCGGGGAGCTGTTTTTT; CDR3: CASSERVYTGELFF
J: TRBJ2-1; size: .; D: .; V: TRBV7-2; DNA: TGTGCCAGCAGCTCCATCGACAGGTTACATGAGCAGTTCTTC; CDR3: CASSSIDRLHEQFF
J: TRBJ2-7; size: .; D: .; V: TRBV7-6; DNA: TGTGCCAGCAGCTTAGCCGGGACTGGGACCTACGAGCAGTACTTC; CDR3: CASSLAGTGTYEQYF
J: TRBJ2-7; size: .; D: .; V: TRBV6-4; DNA: TGTGCCAGCAGTGAAGGTTGGGGGCGTAAGGGTTACGAGCAGTACTTC; CDR3: CASSEGWGRKGYEQYF
J: TRBJ1-2; size: .; D: .; V: TRBV20-1; DNA: TGCAGTGCTGCAGCCTCGAGAGGGGCGGGCTATGGCTACACCTTC; CDR3: CSAAASRGAGYGYTF
J: TRBJ1-5; size: .; D: .; V: TRBV20-1; DNA: TGCAGTGCCCCGGAGCAGCCCAATCAGCCCCAGCATTTT; CDR3: CSAPEQPNQPQHF
J: TRBJ2-7; size: .; D: .; V: TRBV6-1; DNA: TGTGCCAGCAGTGCTCCGTCAGAGGGGGCCTACGAGCAGTACTTC; CDR3: CASSAPSEGAYEQYF
J: TRBJ1-5; size: .; D: TRBD1; V: TRBV27; DNA: TGTGCCAGCAGCCCGGGTGAGGGACAGGGGTGGCAGCCCCAGCATTTT; CDR3: CASSPGEGQGWQPQHF
J: TRBJ2-5; size: .; D: .; V: TRBV2; DNA: TGTGCCAGCAGTGGGGGGCCCTCCCGGGGGACCCAGTACTTC; CDR3: CASSGGPSRGTQYF
J: TRBJ2-7; size: .; D: .; V: TRBV27; DNA: TGTGCCAGCAAGCAGACGGGGGACCCCTACGAGCAGTACTTC; CDR3: CASKQTGDPYEQYF
J: TRBJ1-5; size: few; D: TRBD1; V: TRBV6-1; DNA: TGTGCCAGCAGTGAAAGGGACAGGGTCTTCAATCAGCCCCAGCATTTT; CDR3: CASSERDRVFNQPQHF
J: TRBJ2-7; size: .; D: .; V: TRBV20-1; DNA: TGCAGTGCTAGGCGTCAGAGTACGAGTATCGGGCAGTACTTC; CDR3: CSARRQSTSIGQYF
J: TRBJ2-5; size: .; D: TRBD1; V: TRBV12-5; DNA: TGTGCTAGTGGGCCCCCAGGGGGCGGAGAGACCCAGTACTTC; CDR3: CASGPPGGGETQYF
J: TRBJ2-3; size: few; D: TRBD1; V: TRBV4-2; DNA: TGTGCCAGCAGCCAAGTGAGCAGGGGGTTCACAGATACGCAGTATTTT; CDR3: CASSQVSRGFTDTQYF
J: TRBJ2-5; size: .; D: .; V: TRBV25-1; DNA: TGTGCCAGCAGTGAATATAGTAGACCGGAGACCCAGTACTTC; CDR3: CASSEYSRPETQYF
J: TRBJ1-2; size: .; D: .; V: TRBV20-1; DNA: TGCAGTGCTCTACTCTGGGGAGTCGACTATGGCTACACCTTC; CDR3: CSALLWGVDYGYTF
J: TRBJ2-7; size: .; D: .; V: TRBV19; DNA: TGTGCCAGTAGTAGCGGGGACTCCTACGAGCAGTACTTC; CDR3: CASSSGDSYEQYF
J: TRBJ1-5; size: few; D: .; V: TRBV20-1; DNA: TGCAGTGCTAGAGATGCGGGCGGTGAGGGGTATAGCAATCAGCCCCAGCATTTT; CDR3: CSARDAGGEGYSNQPQHF
J: TRBJ2-7; size: few; D: .; V: TRBV7-2; DNA: TGTGCCAGCAGCTTAGCGGGTCTGCAGAAAACCTACGAGCAGTACTTC; CDR3: CASSLAGLQKTYEQYF
J: TRBJ2-3; size: .; D: .; V: TRBV27; DNA: TGTGCCAGCACCGAGCTCCAAGGAAGAACAGATACGCAGTATTTT; CDR3: CASTELQGRTDTQYF
J: TRBJ1-5; size: .; D: .; V: TRBV19; DNA: TGTGCCAGTAGTAAGGGGGGGCCAGGGCCCCAGCATTTT; CDR3: CASSKGGPGPQHF
J: TRBJ2-3; size: few; D: .; V: TRBV6-5; DNA: TGTGCCAGCAGTTACTCGACCGGCAGGGGCGGAGGAGATACGCAGTATTTT; CDR3: CASSYSTGRGGGDTQYF
J: TRBJ2-5; size: .; D: TRBD1; V: TRBV7-6; DNA: TGTGCTAGCAGCTCTGACAGGGTTGGAGAGACCCAGTACTTC; CDR3: CASSSDRVGETQYF
J: TRBJ1-6; size: .; D: .; V: TRBV6-1; DNA: TGTGCCAGCAGATTTAGTCCCGTGGGCTCCTATAATTCACCCCTCCACTTT; CDR3: CASRFSPVGSYNSPLHF
J: TRBJ2-3; size: .; D: .; V: TRBV18; DNA: TGTGCCAGCTCACCTAGGGGGGAAAGCACAGATACGCAGTATTTT; CDR3: CASSPRGESTDTQYF
J: TRBJ1-6; size: medium-sized; D: .; V: TRBV5-6; DNA: TGTGCCAGCAGCCTTGCCCGGAGCCTTTATTCACCCCTCCACTTT; CDR3: CASSLARSLYSPLHF
J: TRBJ1-5; size: few; D: TRBD1; V: TRBV2; DNA: TGTGCCAGCAGAGGACAGGGCGAGAGGGGTCAGCCCCAGCATTTT; CDR3: CASRGQGERGQPQHF
J: TRBJ2-5; size: few; D: .; V: TRBV21-1; DNA: TGTGCCAGCAGCAAAGACAGGGAGAGCCAAGAGACCCAGTACTTC; CDR3: CASSKDRESQETQYF
J: TRBJ2-2; size: .; D: .; V: TRBV19; DNA: TGTGCCAGTAGCGAACAGGGTAGCACCGGGGAGCTGTTTTTT; CDR3: CASSEQGSTGELFF
J: TRBJ2-7; size: few; D: TRBD2; V: TRBV27; DNA: TGTGCCAGCAGTGGTGGACTAGCGGGGGGGCCCTCCTACGAGCAGTACTTC; CDR3: CASSGGLAGGPSYEQYF
J: TRBJ1-1; size: .; D: .; V: TRBV5-6; DNA: TGTGCCAGCAGCTTGTTCTTTGGTAAGACCGGGACGTTGGAGACTGAAGCTTTCTTT; CDR3: CASSLFFGKTGTLETEAFF
J: TRBJ1-2; size: .; D: .; V: TRBV15; DNA: TGTGCCACCAGCAGACCTCGAGAGCGACCCTATGGCTACACCTTC; CDR3: CATSRPRERPYGYTF
J: TRBJ2-5; size: .; D: .; V: TRBV5-1; DNA: TGCGCCAGCAGTGAAGGAAAAGAGACCCAGTACTTC; CDR3: CASSEGKETQYF
J: TRBJ1-1; size: .; D: .; V: TRBV20-1; DNA: TGCAGTGCTAGGGCCCACCTGGGTACAACTGAAGCTTTCTTT; CDR3: CSARAHLGTTEAFF
J: TRBJ1-2; size: large; D: .; V: TRBV2; DNA: TGTGCCAGCAGGAAGGGGCTAGAGGGCTCGATTGGCTACACCTTC; CDR3: CASRKGLEGSIGYTF
J: TRBJ2-5; size: few; D: .; V: TRBV24-1; DNA: TGTGCCACCAGTCAATCAGGTCAGACCGAAGAGACCCAGTACTTC; CDR3: CATSQSGQTEETQYF
J: TRBJ2-5; size: .; D: .; V: TRBV7-2; DNA: TGTGCCAGCAGCTGGAGTTTCTCCGAGACCCAGTACTTC; CDR3: CASSWSFSETQYF
J: TRBJ1-1; size: few; D: .; V: TRBV11-1; DNA: TGTGCCAGCAGCTTGGGGACGGCGAACACTGAAGCTTTCTTT; CDR3: CASSLGTANTEAFF
J: TRBJ1-5; size: few; D: TRBD1; V: TRBV6-5; DNA: TGTGCCAGCAGTTACCGGACAGGGAGTCAGCCCCAGCATTTT; CDR3: CASSYRTGSQPQHF
J: TRBJ2-5; size: once; D: .; V: TRBV25-1; DNA: TGTGCCAGCAGTGCGGCAACCAGGTTAAAAGAGACCCAGTACTTC; CDR3: CASSAATRLKETQYF
J: TRBJ1-5; size: once; D: .; V: TRBV7-2; DNA: TGTGCCAGCAGCTTTTGGGATCAGCCCCAGCATTTT; CDR3: CASSFWDQPQHF
J: TRBJ1-2; size: .; D: .; V: TRBV7-2; DNA: TGTGCCAGCAGCTTAGCGGGGGATGCGAACTATGGCTACACCTTC; CDR3: CASSLAGDANYGYTF
J: TRBJ1-5; size: few; D: .; V: TRBV6-1; DNA: TGTGCCAGCACACTCGGGAAAGGGAATCAGCCCCAGCATTTT; CDR3: CASTLGKGNQPQHF
J: TRBJ1-2; size: .; D: .; V: TRBV5-3; DNA: TGTGCCAGCAGCTTGATCAGGCTAAACTATGGCTACACCTTC; CDR3: CASSLIRLNYGYTF
J: TRBJ1-2; size: .; D: .; V: TRBV7-8; DNA: TGTGCCAGCAGCTTAAGGCAGGGAAGTGGCTACACCTTC; CDR3: CASSLRQGSGYTF
J: TRBJ1-2; size: .; D: .; V: TRBV28; DNA: TGTGCCATCTCAGGGATCGGGGGCTACACCTTC; CDR3: CAISGIGGYTF
J: TRBJ2-6; size: .; D: .; V: TRBV15; DNA: TGTGCCACCAGCAGAGAGGGGGCGGGGGACTCTGGGGCCAACGTCCTGACTTTC; CDR3: CATSREGAGDSGANVLTF